This T cell receptor beta chain is from a study of cytomegalovirus exposure and HLA in healthy donors (dated by TCRdb to the late 2010s). Turning to the overall study: According to an earlier analysis of a few hundred of the donors, 150 million to 200 million T cells yielded 117 million unique TCR beta sequences and about 300 Gb of sequence data. Around 320 gigabases of sequencing data and tens of millions of unique TCR sequences were included in an early release covering under 650 HLA-typed donors. Of the 398 genotyped donors, less than 90% were placed in the genetic ancestry cluster associated with self-reported Caucasian donors. The study aimed to test whether signatures of past pathogen exposure could be identified by cataloging public T cell receptors. The study used immunosequencing to profile the T cell repertoires of several hundred subjects and linked those repertoires to cytomegalovirus serostatus. Besides the first cohort of approximately 710 subjects, a separate validation cohort made up of 120 different subjects was used. To predict cytomegalovirus infection status, the study combined high-throughput TCR immunosequencing, statistical association of individual TCRs with disease status, and machine learning. A later analysis re-analyzed previously published TCR beta repertoires from about 600 donors and added high-resolution HLA genotyping to study TCR occurrence patterns. In the later analysis, no new phenotypic data were used to find candidate immune exposures; instead, reliance was placed on TCR beta sequences and their occurrence across donors. An earlier analysis of fewer than 700 of the donors applied high-throughput TCR beta sequencing to assess whether each TCR beta V gene segment acted as functional or pseudogenic. Donor age, sex, ethnicity and CMV serostatus were compiled together with the repertoire data. A later genetic analysis took genome-wide SNP genotypes for about three fifths of the roughly 670 donors and used that subset as a discovery cohort. Every repertoire in the discovery cohort had been generated on one and the same sequencing platform. Both class I and class II loci were covered by HLA typing, at four-digit resolution. The number of typed donors differed by locus: about 620-630 for A, B, C, DRB1 and DQB1; 500 to 550 for DQA1; roughly 600 for DPA1; and approximately 450 for DPB1. About 5 DR-DQ haplotypes were handled as single units for association and clustering, since linkage in the cohort was strong. On average, approximately 250,000 unique TCR beta nucleotide sequences were sequenced per donor among a few hundred genotyped donors of the cohort, with 15% to 20% of those sequences being non-productive. General conclusions and limits of the study: Strong co-occurrence of HLA alleles, especially DR and DQ, made assigning TCR associations to individual alleles difficult. In an earlier analysis of 450 to 750 of the donors, most TCR beta V segments appeared in productive rearrangements about 87% or about 30% of the time, broadly matching IMGT annotations. A total of 150 to 200 TCR beta chains were listed by the study as associated with cytomegalovirus. A later analysis reported that several top co-occurrence clusters appeared linked to parvovirus B19, influenza, CMV and Epstein-Barr virus. The cohort was sequenced for TCR beta chains only, and without alpha or paired-chain data the features that could be detected were limited. A further reported finding was that TCR beta sequences accurately predicted the HLA-A and HLA-B alleles for most subjects in the first cohort. In a later analysis, most CMV-associated TCR beta chains were found to appear HLA-restricted, with HLA associations seemingly driven largely by CMV exposure. Some IMGT-functional V segments, including TRBV6-2 and TRBV6-3, could not be told apart with the 87-base-pair reads, so those segments were excluded. For the cohort, immune exposure information was limited to CMV serostatus. According to a later analysis, TCR association rates differed among HLA loci, with DRB1 alleles showing the most associated TCRs and HLA-C alleles showing the fewest. Cytomegalovirus status was reported to be diagnosed by the classifier with high specificity and sensitivity in both the original and validation cohorts. A later analysis associated about 18,000 TCR beta sequences with specific HLA alleles at a false discovery rate of 0.05. Linkage disequilibrium might explain the correlated functional status among segregating V segments, but an unknown experimental factor could not be ruled out. The sequencing pipeline was judged likely to have produced a cluster of highly shared sequence variants as a technical artifact. Most TCR sequences were observed very rarely across donors, whereas some public TCRs were present in many individuals. In vitro tests confirmed that a few of the cytomegalovirus-associated TCR beta chains recognize cytomegalovirus antigens. The earlier analysis of approximately 540 of the donors excluded some 15 rarely observed V segments, including chromosome 9 orphons, because counts were too low. A later genetic analysis reported fewer N-insertions in productive TCRs among donors in an Asian-associated ancestry cluster than the roughly 620-donor mean. Because HLA typing was unavailable for some donors at each locus, only the typed subset was used in association tests. A later genetic analysis associated a missense DCLRE1C variant with V-gene and J-gene trimming of TCR beta chains, and an independent cohort replicated the association. Roughly uniform sequencing depth across donors was assumed in presence/absence analyses, although this assumption may not hold. A later analysis found that HLA-associated TCR beta chains were more clonally expanded and had lower generation probabilities than equally common non-associated chains. The authors suggested that the approach could potentially be generalized to other disease states and immunological phenotypes.

Turning to this clone: Its specific antigen is unknown. No much larger clone exists at a distance of one base, and base qualities are not known.

In total, more than 500 healthy bone marrow donors made up the cohort. All cohort members were sampled while nominally healthy, although unrecorded immune exposures were likely present. The donor was CMV seropositive and belonged to the group of 250 to 300 seropositive cohort members. Every donor gave a peripheral blood sample, and the peripheral blood mononuclear cells from that sample were used for TCR beta sequencing. The Qiagen DNeasy Blood Extraction Kit was used to extract genomic DNA from the blood cell samples. The receptor library was made with the immunoSEQ multiplex PCR assay. The multiplex PCR relied on a mix of 60 forward primers for TCR Vbeta segments and 13 reverse primers for TCR Jbeta segments. The CDR3 region of rearranged TCR beta genes was amplified from genomic DNA with a multiplex PCR assay. The Illumina HiSeq System was used to sequence the amplified TCR beta libraries as 87-base-pair reads. Per the authors' processing: A later analysis counted about 80 million unique TCR beta chains across the 700 or so repertoires, and about 10 million of these chains were shared by at least two donors. Raw reads were error-corrected and collapsed into unique sequences by a nearest-neighbor algorithm in which closely related sequences were merged to remove PCR and sequencing errors. To assign V, D and J gene segments, CDR3 sequences were aligned to IMGT reference sequences. For a sequence to be retained, a match of at least six nucleotides was required to both a V gene segment and a J gene segment. Rearrangements were called productive when the CDR3 lacked stop codons and stayed in frame with V and J; all others were non-productive. Following IMGT convention, CDR3 was defined as the stretch from the second conserved V-encoded cysteine to the conserved J-encoded phenylalanine. The earlier analysis of some 600 of the donors excluded sequences that lacked an unambiguous match to a single V gene segment. In an earlier analysis of 450 to 700 of the donors, V segments were called functional above 56.7% productive rearrangements and were called segregating when the between-donor standard deviation exceeded 5%. A statistical classification framework was developed to diagnose cytomegalovirus status using the catalog of TCR beta chain sequences. In a later analysis, TCR nucleotide sequences were compared against IMGT/GENE-DB human TR gene sequences so that V and J genes could be assigned. In a later analysis, CDR3 sequences and most-parsimonious VDJ recombination scenarios were assigned using the TCRdist pipeline. A later analysis defined each TCR beta chain by its CDR3 amino acid sequence plus V-gene family, and excluded reads lacking a unique V-gene family. In a later analysis, fewer than 650 highly shared, low-generation-probability nucleotide sequences were removed to address suspected cross-contamination and a sequencing artifact. In a later analysis, a clonal expansion index was calculated for each public chain from normalized within-repertoire ranks of inferred template counts. Generation probabilities in a later analysis came from a VDJ recombination model fitted to out-of-frame rearrangements, and those results were checked against IGoR. Hypergeometric tests were used in a later analysis to score TCR-TCR, TCR-HLA and TCR-CMV co-occurrence, with a repertoire-size bias correction applied to the TCR pairs. A later analysis estimated false discovery rates by permuting HLA or CMV assignments 20 times. In a later analysis, co-occurring TCRs were grouped using DBSCAN, and TCRdist sequence similarity was added for clustering within HLA-allele-positive subsets. Co-occurrence clustering excluded repertoires with fewer than 30,000 or more than 120,000 public chains, plus five with anomalous nucleotide sharing. In TCRdb, the immuneACCESS table is reduced to in-frame sequences with V and J assigned. These tables do not hold every clone; where another copy was compared, an unresolved V gene accounts for under half, and the others remain unexplained. V and J calls and clone size are copied from that table; D and trimming were computed from the DNA. In all, the sample holds about 130,000 clones, and roughly 71% of those were seen once. The top ten hold less than 5% of the sample.

V ends up 3 bases short and J 2 bases short, with an unmatched junction base count of 3. Inclusive of the bounding cysteine and phenylalanine, the CDR3 is 15 residues long. Left in the record is the CDR3 DNA by itself, 45 bases read in frame from the first base. The germline V gene encodes CDR1 SEHNR and CDR2 FQNEAQ (reference sequence). This sequence originates from a woman aged 50 to 60 in good health and CMV-seropositive. Sequencing was done on a sample of PBMCs. The chain joins TRBV7-9 to TRBJ2-2; 7 central nucleotides agree with TRBD2. The CDR3 protein: CASSFRGVNTGELFF. The DNA is TGTGCCAGCAGCTTTCGGGGGGTCAACACCGGGGAGCTGTTTTTT. Beyond the CDR3, the reference TRBV7-9 and TRBJ2-2 genes provide the residues; the full variable domain reads: DTGVSQNPRHKITKRGQNVTFRCDPISEHNRLYWYRQTLGQGPEFLTYFQNEAQLEKSRLLSDRFSAERPKGSFSTLEIQRTEQGDSAMYLCASSFRGVNTGELFFGEGSRLTVL.